This entry concerns a single T cell receptor (beta chain). No antigen is known for it. The junction departs from germline at one end; a sequencing error may be responsible. Template material for amplifying TCR beta CDR3 regions consisted of RNA transcripts. Carried out on the TCR CDR3, a first-round RT-PCR used the HTBI primer set. TCRdb reprocessed the multiplex PCR reads via MiXCR and lists one record per CDR3 protein. Found here are around 490,000 distinct CDR3 sequences, around 20% of them singletons; the top ten hold roughly 50%. This specimen belongs to a study of T cells in Graves' hyperthyroidism and ophthalmopathy. Germline V gives CDR1 ENHRY, CDR2 SYGVKD. This CDR3 has 16 amino acids. Study-wide points: A model built on 13 V-J features separated ophthalmopathy from stable hyperthyroidism.

Ophthalmopathy cases scored 3 or more on the Clinical Activity Score and 4 or more on NOSPECS grade, with duration below 3 months. Patients showing uncontrolled infection, other autoimmune disease, pregnancy or lactation were ineligible. For the diagnoses, clinical symptoms, serum thyroxine and TRAb, thyroid ultrasound and orbital computed tomography were used. The V gene is TRBV10-3, the J gene TRBJ2-7, with 13 bases identical to TRBD2. Sequenced sample: blood. The TCR was taken from a man in his forties or fifties with Graves' ophthalmopathy. The CDR3 sequence: CATRTRQGLAGFSSHF. The CDR3 DNA reads TGTGCCACCCGTACGCGACAGGGACTAGCGGGATTTAGCTCACACTTC.